These 26 T cell receptor beta chains originate from one sample sequenced in a study of T-cell memory formation after mild COVID-19. TCRdb reprocessed the 5' RACE reads with MiXCR, giving one entry per CDR3 protein. The sample has 270,000 or so distinct CDR3 sequences, 16% seen once; the top ten hold roughly a fifth. Sample: PBMCs or a T cell subset sorted from them (not recorded which). The receptors stem from a man younger than 35 who had mild COVID-19 (a few samples of this study predate the infection). Cell type and time point are not known.

The chain carries TRBV7-2 and TRBJ1-2, with 9 bases aligning to TRBD1. This CDR3 comprises 14 residues. Germline assignment: CDR1 SGHTA and CDR2 FQGNSA. Losses at the gene ends were 7 bases for V and 2 bases for J; bases not matched to a gene: 5. CDR3 residues: CASTSGTGNYGYTF. The DNA of the CDR3 is TGTGCCAGCACCTCCGGGACAGGGAACTATGGCTACACCTTC. Full variable domain (remainder filled in from reference TRBV7-2 and TRBJ1-2): GAGVSQSPSNKVTEKGKDVELRCDPISGHTALYWYRQSLGQGLEFLIYFQGNSAPDKSGLPSDRFSAERTGGSVSTLTIQRTQQEDSAVYLCASTSGTGNYGYTFGSGTRLTVV.

The chain couples TRBV7-9 to TRBJ1-3, with D uncertain. V was cut by 6 bases and J by 0 bases, with 12 bases left in between. There are 15 residues in the CDR3. Germline V gene data show CDR1 as SEHNR and CDR2 as FQNEAQ (reference sequence). In DNA, the CDR3 is TGTGCCAGCAGTTCCGAACAGATCTCTGGAAACACCATATATTTT. This encodes CASSSEQISGNTIYF.

This rearrangement joins TRBV27 to TRBJ2-3; possibly TRBD2 for D (5 bases). V lost 5 bases and J 0 bases, leaving 12 bases between the germline ends. Per the germline V gene, CDR1 is MNHEY and CDR2 is SMNVEV (reference sequence). The CDR3 is 15 amino acids. CDR3 residues: CASSLQRTSTDTQYF. CDR3 in DNA: TGTGCCAGCAGTCTACAGCGGACTAGCACAGATACGCAGTATTTT.

This chain connects TRBV5-6 to TRBJ2-3; either TRBD1 or TRBD2 may fit D (5 bases each). The CDR3 length is 18 residues. V was clipped by 0 bases and J by 0 bases, with 17 bases between them. The germline V gene encodes CDR1 SGHDT and CDR2 YYEEEE. The CDR3 loop reads CASSLEWGRRNSTDTQYF. The CDR3 nucleotides are TGTGCCAGCAGCTTGGAGTGGGGGAGAAGAAATAGCACAGATACGCAGTATTTT.

This clonotype was observed at least ten times. The rearrangement links TRBV9 to TRBJ2-1; perhaps D is TRBD1 or TRBD2 (7 bases each). The germline V gene encodes CDR1 SGDLS and CDR2 YYNGEE. CDR3 size: 12 residues. V gave up 4 bases and J gave up 10 bases, with 12 bases separating them. The DNA for the CDR3 is TGTGCCAGCAGCCCAGGGGGGGCGGAGCAGTTCTTC. Encoded protein: CASSPGGAEQFF.

This clonotype was seen more than once but under ten times. The rearrangement uses TRBV7-2 and TRBJ2-5, with D perhaps TRBD1 or TRBD2 (5 bases each). V shed 3 bases and J shed 7 bases, with 15 bases lying between them. Germline lookup yields CDR1 SGHTA and CDR2 FQGNSA. CDR3 length: 14 amino acids. CDR3 coding DNA: TGTGCCAGCAGCTTTGACGGGGCTCAATTGACCCAGTACTTC. Its translation: CASSFDGAQLTQYF.

In its sample, this clonotype was seen a few times. V usage is TRBV7-2 and J usage is TRBJ2-2; TRBD2 matches at 8 bases. The germline V gene encodes CDR1 SGHTA and CDR2 FQGNSA. The CDR3 has 17 residues. Germline trimming cut 1 base from V and 7 bases from J; bases unmatched to any gene: 11. CDR3 coding DNA: TGTGCCAGCAGCTTAGGCCCTACGGGGGGGCGAGACGGGGAGCTGTTTTTT. It is translated as CASSLGPTGGRDGELFF.

This sequence joins TRBV6-2 or TRBV6-3 and TRBJ2-5; D might be TRBD2 (5 bases). The ends were cut back, 2 bases at V and 4 bases at J, with 8 bases in the middle. The CDR3 consists of 13 residues. Germline values: CDR1 MNHEY, CDR2 SVGEGT. This chain's CDR3 is CASSYAGGETQYF. DNA for the CDR3: TGTGCCAGCAGTTACGCAGGAGGAGAGACCCAGTACTTC.

This chain joins TRBV12-3 or TRBV12-4 and TRBJ1-2; D perhaps matches TRBD1 (6 bases). Trimming pared 5 bases from V and 8 bases from J, leaving 12 bases between. The CDR3 extends over 12 amino acids. Here the CDR3 reads CASSQQGGGYTF. CDR3 DNA sequence: TGTGCCAGCAGTCAACAGGGAGGAGGCTACACCTTC.

This sequence joins TRBV7-6 and TRBJ1-4; D is perhaps TRBD1 (5 bases). V dropped 3 bases and J dropped 7 bases, with 12 bases sitting between them. The CDR3 has 14 residues. The germline gives CDR1 SGHVS, CDR2 FNYEAQ. CDR3 bases: TGTGCCAGCAGCTTGACATATCAGGGTGAAAAACTGTTTTTT. This gives the protein CASSLTYQGEKLFF.

The rearrangement links TRBV27 to TRBJ2-7, with D possibly being TRBD1 (6 bases). V was pared by 7 bases and J by 7 bases, with 17 bases between. The CDR3 runs to 13 residues. Per the germline V gene, CDR1 is MNHEY and CDR2 is SMNVEV (reference sequence). The CDR3 nucleotides are TGTGCCAGCACCGTGACGGCCCAGGGGGAGCAGTACTTC. This gives the protein CASTVTAQGEQYF.

This clonotype turned up a few times. V usage is TRBV6-5 and J usage is TRBJ2-7; the match to TRBD2 covers 14 bases. The length of the CDR3 is 13 residues. The trim removed 4 bases at V and 10 bases at J, leaving 3 bases unmatched. The V gene's germline CDR1 is MNHEY and CDR2 SVGAGI. The CDR3 sequence: CASSSGTSGGQYV. The CDR3 nucleotides are TGTGCCAGCAGTTCCGGGACTAGCGGGGGACAGTACGTC.

V and J are TRBV2 and TRBJ2-7; D is uncertain. This CDR3 is built from 13 residues. Trimming took off 6 bases at V and 0 bases at J, with 9 bases between the two ends. Germline V CDR1 and CDR2: SNHLY, FYNNEI. This CDR3 reads CASRKPLSYEQYF. CDR3 DNA: TGTGCCAGCAGGAAACCTCTCTCCTACGAGCAGTACTTC.

This clonotype was detected many times. The CDR3 here is CASSKRLAGATDTQYF. DNA for the CDR3: TGCGCCAGCAGCAAACGACTAGCGGGGGCTACAGATACGCAGTATTTT. The chain combines TRBV5-1 with TRBJ2-3; 12 bases agree with TRBD2. After removal of 4 bases from V and 3 bases from J, the junction contained 6 bases not matched to a gene. Germline values: CDR1 SGHRS, CDR2 YFSETQ. The CDR3 runs 16 residues.

This clonotype was counted only a few times. The J gene is TRBJ2-5, the V gene TRBV5-1; 8 positions match TRBD1. The CDR3 extends over 16 amino acids. The V gene's germline CDR1 is SGHRS and CDR2 YFSETQ. V gave up 0 bases and J gave up 4 bases; unmatched junction bases: 8. CDR3 sequence: CASSLALDRGGETQYF. The CDR3, as DNA: TGCGCCAGCAGCTTGGCCCTCGACAGGGGAGGAGAGACCCAGTACTTC.

The chain carries TRBV7-3 and TRBJ2-2, with D unclear. CDR3 length: 12 residues. CDR1 is SGHTA, CDR2 FQGTGA, per germline. Trimming pared 2 bases from V and 9 bases from J, leaving 7 bases between. The CDR3 reads CASSLGNRELFF. The CDR3 coding sequence is TGTGCCAGCAGCTTAGGGAACCGGGAGCTGTTTTTT.

The V and J genes are TRBV6-6 and TRBJ2-5; D is ambiguous. Germline values: CDR1 MNHNY, CDR2 SVGAGI (reference sequence). The CDR3 length is 13 residues. V lost 6 bases, J lost 5 bases, and 13 bases lay in between. CDR3 in amino acids: CASRAPSEETQYF. The CDR3 DNA reads as TGTGCCAGCAGAGCCCCCTCGGAGGAGACCCAGTACTTC.

In this sample, this clonotype turned up many times. The chain is built from TRBV4-2 and TRBJ2-1, with D unclear. Per germline, CDR1 LGHNA and CDR2 YNFKEQ. V was cut by 0 bases and J by 3 bases, with 3 bases left in between. The CDR3 runs to 13 residues. CDR3 protein: CASSQDNYNEQFF. The CDR3 DNA sequence: TGTGCCAGCAGCCAAGATAACTACAATGAGCAGTTCTTC.

This clonotype was observed a few times. The gene calls are TRBV5-1 and TRBJ2-1; 8 bases match TRBD2. The junction had 11 bases not matched to a gene; V was cut back by 6 bases and J by 6 bases. This CDR3 contains 15 residues. CDR1 is SGHRS, CDR2 YFSETQ, per germline. CDR3 nucleotides: TGCGCCAGCACCTGGCTGGCGGGGGGCGGCAATGAGCAGTTCTTC. Protein product: CASTWLAGGGNEQFF.

The chain uses TRBV12-3 or TRBV12-4 and TRBJ2-5, with 9 bases that match TRBD1. Germline trimming cut 6 bases from V and 10 bases from J; bases unmatched to any gene: 15. This CDR3 is built from 15 residues. The CDR3 DNA follows: TGTGCCAGCAGCCAAACTATACAGGACAGGGGAGTCCAGTACTTC. Protein product: CASSQTIQDRGVQYF.

This clonotype occurred a few times. V usage is TRBV4-3 and J usage is TRBJ2-5; D remains unclear. Trimming removed 0 bases from V and 0 bases from J, with 11 bases in between. Germline lookup yields CDR1 LGHNA and CDR2 YSLEER. The length of the CDR3 is 16 residues. This chain's CDR3 is CASSQDIGRYQETQYF. CDR3 DNA: TGCGCCAGCAGCCAAGATATCGGCAGGTACCAAGAGACCCAGTACTTC.

The genes are TRBV27 and TRBJ2-5; D remains unclear. This CDR3 region has 13 residues. Trimming left V 3 bases short and J 2 bases short, with 7 bases between. Germline CDR1 is MNHEY and CDR2 is SMNVEV (reference sequence). CDR3 nucleotide sequence: TGTGCCAGCAGTTTTCAGATGCAAGAGACCCAGTACTTC. Translated, it gives CASSFQMQETQYF.

This chain connects TRBV3-1 to TRBJ1-5; D gene ambiguous. V was clipped by 0 bases and J by 4 bases, with 7 bases between them. Looked up from germline, CDR1 is LGHDT and CDR2 is YNNKEL (reference sequence). The CDR3 length is 14 residues. The CDR3 nucleotides are TGTGCCAGCAGCCAAGACGGCGGGAATCAGCCCCAGCATTTT. This gives the protein CASSQDGGNQPQHF.

V usage is TRBV7-9 and J usage is TRBJ2-7, with TRBD1 matching 9 bases. CDR1 SEHNR and CDR2 FQNEAQ come from the germline V gene (reference sequence). The CDR3 is 12 residues long. Trimming took 5 bases from V and 5 from J; bases not matched to a gene: 1. CDR3 amino acids: CASSRDRDEQYF. The CDR3 bases are TGTGCCAGCAGCCGGGACAGGGACGAGCAGTACTTC.

V gene TRBV18 combines with J gene TRBJ2-6; either TRBD1 or TRBD2 may fit D (6 bases each). CDR1 KGHSH and CDR2 LQKENI come from the germline V gene. The CDR3 has 18 amino acids. V lost 3 bases to trimming and J lost 0 bases, with 15 bases between them. CDR3 DNA: TGTGCCAGCTCACCCTCCGAGGGGGGAAGCTCTGGGGCCAACGTCCTGACTTTC. Translation gives CASSPSEGGSSGANVLTF. Using reference TRBV18 and TRBJ2-6 for the parts outside the CDR3, the full variable domain is NAGVMQNPRHLVRRRGQEARLRCSPMKGHSHVYWYRQLPEEGLKFMVYLQKENIIDESGMPKERFSAEFPKEGPSILRIQQVVRGDSAAYFCASSPSEGGSSGANVLTFGAGSRLTVL.

This sequence joins TRBV4-1 and TRBJ1-1; D remains unclear. Germline V lookup: CDR1 MGHRA, CDR2 YSYEKL. V lost 4 bases and J 3 bases, leaving 12 bases between the germline ends. The CDR3 sequence is 14 residues long. CDR3 sequence reads: CASSPPSGDTEAFF. The CDR3 DNA is TGCGCCAGCAGCCCTCCATCCGGGGACACTGAAGCTTTCTTT.